This TCR beta chain came from a study of blood T cell repertoires in COVID-19. The V and J ends lost 0 bases and 6 bases respectively, with 18 bases between them. CDR3 size: 16 residues. CDR1 LNHNV and CDR2 YYDKDF come from the germline V gene (reference sequence). TCRdb keeps only in-frame clones here, not all; method: immunoSEQ multiplex PCR. This sample has 110,000 to 150,000 clones; 75% to 90% occur once, and the top ten carry roughly 3%. The chain has TRBV15 and TRBJ2-7; D perhaps matches TRBD2 (5 bases). The material sequenced was peripheral blood. The clonotype comes from a woman aged 60-75 years with active COVID-19. CDR3: CATSRDLGQTSGEQYF. For the CDR3, the DNA is TGTGCCACCAGCAGAGATTTAGGGCAAACGAGCGGCGAGCAGTACTTC.